This T cell receptor (beta chain) was documented in a study of shared clonotypes between healthy human individuals. Study-wide context: Three plates were used per donor for CD4 naive, three for CD4 memory, two for CD8 naive and one for CD8 memory.

J was trimmed by 5 bases and V by 2 bases; bases with no gene match: 8. This CDR3 spans 15 amino acids. The germline gives CDR1 SGHNT, CDR2 YYREEE (reference sequence). Produced via immunoSEQ multiplex PCR; TCRdb's table is partial and in-frame only. The profile shows 2 million to 2.5 million clones, 85% to 95% of them singletons. To note about this clone: Its specificity is not known.

Findings of the study overall: Clonotypes which were not shared had lower generation probabilities than clonotypes that all four donors shared. Blood was the only sampled material, and tissue repertoires likely differ.

This clonotype originated in a man younger than 35 in good health. Some clones in this sample may be carry-over from other donors' samples. The sample taken for sequencing was naive CD4+ T cells from PBMCs. The subset denotes: CD45RA+ positively selected. This sequence joins TRBV5-4 and TRBJ2-5, with 8 positions matching TRBD2. The CDR3 bases are TGTGCCAGCAGCTTCGGGGGGGGGCCGGGTGAGACCCAGTACTTC. Translated, it gives CASSFGGGPGETQYF.